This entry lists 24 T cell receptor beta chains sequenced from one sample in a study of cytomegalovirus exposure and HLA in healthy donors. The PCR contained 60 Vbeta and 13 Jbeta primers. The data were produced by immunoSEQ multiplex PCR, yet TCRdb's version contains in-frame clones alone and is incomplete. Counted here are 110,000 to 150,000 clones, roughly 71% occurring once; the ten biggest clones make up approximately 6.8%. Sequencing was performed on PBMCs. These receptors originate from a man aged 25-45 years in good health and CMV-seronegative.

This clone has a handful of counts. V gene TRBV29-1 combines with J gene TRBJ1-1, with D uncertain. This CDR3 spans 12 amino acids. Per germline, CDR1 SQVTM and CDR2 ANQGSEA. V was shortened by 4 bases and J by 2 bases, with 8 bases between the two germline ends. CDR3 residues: CSVANYNTEAFF. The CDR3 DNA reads TGCAGCGTTGCCAACTATAACACTGAAGCTTTCTTT.

This CDR3 reads CASSPGTGVQPQHF. The CDR3, as DNA: TGTGCCAGCAGCCCTGGGACAGGAGTTCAGCCCCAGCATTTT. This chain uses TRBV6-5 with TRBJ1-5; 8 nucleotides match TRBD1. The CDR3 has 14 residues. Germline CDR1 is MNHEY and CDR2 is SVGAGI. Losses at the gene ends were 6 bases for V and 6 bases for J; bases not matched to a gene: 7.

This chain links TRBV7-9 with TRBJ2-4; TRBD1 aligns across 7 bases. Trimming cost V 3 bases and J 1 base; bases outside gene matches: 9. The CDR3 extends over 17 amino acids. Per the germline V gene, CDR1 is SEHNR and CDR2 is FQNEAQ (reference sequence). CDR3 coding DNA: TGTGCCAGCAGCTTGCTAGTCCTACAGGGGGCCAAAAACATTCAGTACTTC. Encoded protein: CASSLLVLQGAKNIQYF.

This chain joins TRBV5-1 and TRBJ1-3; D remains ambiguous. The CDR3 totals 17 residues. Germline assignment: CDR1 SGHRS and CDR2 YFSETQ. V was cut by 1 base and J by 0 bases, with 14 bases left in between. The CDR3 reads CASSLRTLEISGNTIYF. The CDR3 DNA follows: TGCGCCAGCAGCTTGAGAACGCTAGAAATCTCTGGAAACACCATATATTTT.

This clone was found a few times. CDR3 residues: CASRLAGTVSGANVLTF. As DNA, the CDR3 is TGTGCCAGCAGACTCGCGGGGACAGTCTCTGGGGCCAACGTCCTGACTTTC. The rearrangement links TRBV7-9 to TRBJ2-6; D might be TRBD1 (7 bases). Per the germline V gene, CDR1 is SEHNR and CDR2 is FQNEAQ (reference sequence). The V end lost 6 bases, the J end lost 0 bases, and 15 bases lay between the germline ends. The CDR3 is made up of 17 amino acids.

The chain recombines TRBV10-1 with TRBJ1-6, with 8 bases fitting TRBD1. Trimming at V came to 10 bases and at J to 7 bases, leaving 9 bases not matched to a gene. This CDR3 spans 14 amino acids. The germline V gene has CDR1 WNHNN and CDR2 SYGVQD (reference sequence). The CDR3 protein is CAIGEDRENSPLHF. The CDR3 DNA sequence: TGCGCCATTGGGGAGGACAGGGAAAATTCACCCCTCCACTTT.

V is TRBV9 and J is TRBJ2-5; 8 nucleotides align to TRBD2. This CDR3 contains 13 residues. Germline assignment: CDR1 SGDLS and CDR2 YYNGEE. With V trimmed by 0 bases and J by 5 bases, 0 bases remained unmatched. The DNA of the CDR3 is TGTGCCAGCAGCGTAGTAGCGGGGGAGACCCAGTACTTC. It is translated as CASSVVAGETQYF.

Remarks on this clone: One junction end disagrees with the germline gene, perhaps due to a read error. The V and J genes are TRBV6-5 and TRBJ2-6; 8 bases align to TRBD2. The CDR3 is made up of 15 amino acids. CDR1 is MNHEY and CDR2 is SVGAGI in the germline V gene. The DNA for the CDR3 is TGTGCCAGCACCCTAAGCGGGAGTGGGGCCAACGGCCTGACTTTC. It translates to CASTLSGSGANGLTF.

CDR3 region: CATETGQASGAYEQYF. Here the CDR3 DNA reads TGTGCCACCGAAACCGGGCAGGCCTCAGGGGCCTACGAGCAGTACTTC. The rearrangement joins TRBV28 to TRBJ2-7; D is possibly TRBD1 (6 bases). Germline CDR1 MDHEN, CDR2 SYDVKM. V was trimmed by 10 bases and J by 2 bases, leaving 24 bases between them. The CDR3 runs 16 residues.

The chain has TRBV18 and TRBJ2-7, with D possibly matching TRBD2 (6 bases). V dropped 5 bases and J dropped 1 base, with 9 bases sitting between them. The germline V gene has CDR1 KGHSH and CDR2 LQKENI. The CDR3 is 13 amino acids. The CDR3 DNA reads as TGTGCCAGCTCAACCGGGACTTCCTACGAGCAGTACTTC. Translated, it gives CASSTGTSYEQYF.

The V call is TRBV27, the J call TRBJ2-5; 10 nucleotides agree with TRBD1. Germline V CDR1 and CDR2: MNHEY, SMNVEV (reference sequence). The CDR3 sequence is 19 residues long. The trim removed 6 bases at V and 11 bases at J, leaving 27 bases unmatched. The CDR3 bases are TGTGCCAGCAGCCTAGCCGGGACAGGGGTCCCAACCGGGACGAGTGAGCAGTACTTC. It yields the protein CASSLAGTGVPTGTSEQYF.

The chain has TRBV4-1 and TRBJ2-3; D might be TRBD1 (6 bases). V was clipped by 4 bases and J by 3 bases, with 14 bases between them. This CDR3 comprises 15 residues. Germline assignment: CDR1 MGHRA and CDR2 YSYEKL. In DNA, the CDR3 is TGCGCCAGCAGCCTCTCAGGGGCCTGGACAGATACGCAGTATTTT. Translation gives CASSLSGAWTDTQYF.

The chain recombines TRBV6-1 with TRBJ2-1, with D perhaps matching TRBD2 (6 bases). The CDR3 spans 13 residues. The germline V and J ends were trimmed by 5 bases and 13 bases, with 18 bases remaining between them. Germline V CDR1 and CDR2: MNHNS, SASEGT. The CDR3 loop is CASSLTRDSDQFF. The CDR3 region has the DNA TGTGCCAGCAGTCTCACCCGGGACTCCGACCAGTTCTTC.

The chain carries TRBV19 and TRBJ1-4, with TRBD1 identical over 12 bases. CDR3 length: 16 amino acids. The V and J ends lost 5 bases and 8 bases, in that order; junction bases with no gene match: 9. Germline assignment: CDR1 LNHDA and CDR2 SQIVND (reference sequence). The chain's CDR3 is CASSPRGQGAKEKLFF. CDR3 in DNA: TGTGCCAGTAGTCCTCGGGGACAGGGGGCAAAAGAAAAACTGTTTTTT.

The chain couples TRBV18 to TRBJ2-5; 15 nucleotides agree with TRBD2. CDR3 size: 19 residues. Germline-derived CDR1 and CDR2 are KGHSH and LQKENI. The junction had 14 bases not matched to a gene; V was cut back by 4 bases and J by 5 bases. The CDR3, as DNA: TGTGCCAGCTCACGGAGCCCGGGACTAGCGGGAGGAGGAGCCGAGACCCAGTACTTC. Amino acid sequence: CASSRSPGLAGGGAETQYF. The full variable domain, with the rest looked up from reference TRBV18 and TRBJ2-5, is NAGVMQNPRHLVRRRGQEARLRCSPMKGHSHVYWYRQLPEEGLKFMVYLQKENIIDESGMPKERFSAEFPKEGPSILRIQQVVRGDSAAYFCASSRSPGLAGGGAETQYFGPGTRLLVL.

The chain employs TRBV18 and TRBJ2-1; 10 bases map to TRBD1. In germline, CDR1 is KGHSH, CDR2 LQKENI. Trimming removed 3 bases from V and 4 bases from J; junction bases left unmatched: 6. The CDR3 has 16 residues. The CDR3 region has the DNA TGTGCCAGCTCACCGTTAGACAGGGGGCTATACAATGAGCAGTTCTTC. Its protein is CASSPLDRGLYNEQFF.

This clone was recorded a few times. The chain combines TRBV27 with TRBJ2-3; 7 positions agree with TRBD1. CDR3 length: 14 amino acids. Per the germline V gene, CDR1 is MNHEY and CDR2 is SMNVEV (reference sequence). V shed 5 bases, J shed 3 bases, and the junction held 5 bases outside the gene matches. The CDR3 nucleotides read TGTGCCAGCAGTCCTGAACAGGGGACAGATACGCAGTATTTT. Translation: CASSPEQGTDTQYF.

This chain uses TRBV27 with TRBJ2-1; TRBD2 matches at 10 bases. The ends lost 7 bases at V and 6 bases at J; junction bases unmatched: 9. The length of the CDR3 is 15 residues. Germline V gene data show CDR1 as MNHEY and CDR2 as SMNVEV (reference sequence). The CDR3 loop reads CASTPGLALRNEQFF. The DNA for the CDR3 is TGTGCCAGCACCCCGGGACTAGCGCTTCGCAATGAGCAGTTCTTC.

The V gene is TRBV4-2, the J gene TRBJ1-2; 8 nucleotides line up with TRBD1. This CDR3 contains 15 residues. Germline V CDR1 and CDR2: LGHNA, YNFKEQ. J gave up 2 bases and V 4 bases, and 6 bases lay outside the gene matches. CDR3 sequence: CASSREGQGNYGYTF. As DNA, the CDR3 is TGTGCCAGCAGCCGAGAAGGACAGGGCAACTATGGCTACACCTTC.

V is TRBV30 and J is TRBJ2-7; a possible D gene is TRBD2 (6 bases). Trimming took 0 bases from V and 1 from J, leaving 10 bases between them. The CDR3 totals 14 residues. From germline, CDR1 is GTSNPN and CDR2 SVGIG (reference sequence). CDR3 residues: CAWSVGGTSYEQYF. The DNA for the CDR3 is TGTGCCTGGAGTGTGGGGGGTACTTCCTACGAGCAGTACTTC.

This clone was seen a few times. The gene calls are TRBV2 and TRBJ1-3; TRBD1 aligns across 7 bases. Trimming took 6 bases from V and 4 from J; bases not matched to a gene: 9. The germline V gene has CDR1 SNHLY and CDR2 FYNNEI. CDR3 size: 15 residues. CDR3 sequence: CASRRPGTAGNTIYF. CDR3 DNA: TGTGCCAGCAGACGTCCTGGGACAGCCGGAAACACCATATATTTT.

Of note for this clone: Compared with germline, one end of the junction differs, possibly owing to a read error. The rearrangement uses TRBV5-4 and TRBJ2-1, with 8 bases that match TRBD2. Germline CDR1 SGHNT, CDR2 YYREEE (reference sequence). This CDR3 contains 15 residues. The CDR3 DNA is TGTGCCAGCAGCTTGGCCAAGGGACTAGGGGTGACCGTAGTCTTC. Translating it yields CASSLAKGLGVTVVF.

The CDR3 DNA reads TGTGCCAGCAGTCCTTCGCGCACTAGCGGGAGGGCCGGAGAGACCCAGTACTTC. Translated: CASSPSRTSGRAGETQYF. The gene calls are TRBV28 and TRBJ2-5; the match to TRBD2 covers 13 bases. Unmatched junction bases numbered 13, after V lost 5 bases and J lost 4 bases. Germline-derived CDR1 and CDR2 are MDHEN and SYDVKM. This CDR3 contains 18 residues.

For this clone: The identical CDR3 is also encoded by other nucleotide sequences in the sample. The CDR3 loop reads CASSGGLAGGETQYF. The CDR3 bases are TGTGCCAGCAGTGGGGGGCTAGCGGGGGGTGAGACCCAGTACTTC. The chain employs TRBV2 and TRBJ2-5; 11 nucleotides match TRBD2. This CDR3 has 15 amino acids. In germline, CDR1 is SNHLY, CDR2 FYNNEI. The trim removed 4 bases at V and 5 bases at J, leaving 6 bases unmatched.